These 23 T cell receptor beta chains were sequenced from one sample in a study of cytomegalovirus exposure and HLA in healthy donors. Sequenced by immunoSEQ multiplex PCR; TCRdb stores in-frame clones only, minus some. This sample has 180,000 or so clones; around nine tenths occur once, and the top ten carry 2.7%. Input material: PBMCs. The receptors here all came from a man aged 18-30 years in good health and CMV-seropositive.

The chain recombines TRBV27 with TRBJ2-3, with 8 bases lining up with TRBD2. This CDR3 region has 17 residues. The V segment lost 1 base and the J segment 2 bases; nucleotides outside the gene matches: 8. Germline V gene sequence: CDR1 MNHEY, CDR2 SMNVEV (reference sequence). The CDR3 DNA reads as TGTGCCAGCAGTTTATTAACCACTAGCGGAACCACAGATACGCAGTATTTT. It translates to CASSLLTTSGTTDTQYF.

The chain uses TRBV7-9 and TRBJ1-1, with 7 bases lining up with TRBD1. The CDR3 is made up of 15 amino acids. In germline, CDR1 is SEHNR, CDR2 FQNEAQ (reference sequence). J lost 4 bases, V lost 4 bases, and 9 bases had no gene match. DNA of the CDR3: TGTGCCAGCAGCTCATACAGGGGAGGTGGCACTGAAGCTTTCTTT. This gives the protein CASSSYRGGGTEAFF.

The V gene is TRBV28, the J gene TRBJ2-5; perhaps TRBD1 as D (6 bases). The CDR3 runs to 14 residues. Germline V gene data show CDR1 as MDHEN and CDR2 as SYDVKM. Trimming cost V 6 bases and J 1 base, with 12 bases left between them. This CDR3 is CASRAGQLQETQYF. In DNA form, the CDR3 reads TGTGCCAGCAGGGCCGGACAGCTCCAAGAGACCCAGTACTTC.

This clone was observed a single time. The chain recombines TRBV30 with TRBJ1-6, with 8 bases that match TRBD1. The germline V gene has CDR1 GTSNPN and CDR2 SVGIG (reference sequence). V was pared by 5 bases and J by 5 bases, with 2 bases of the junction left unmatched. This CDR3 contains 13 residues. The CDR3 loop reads CAWGQGDNSPLHF. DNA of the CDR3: TGTGCCTGGGGACAGGGTGATAATTCACCCCTCCACTTT.

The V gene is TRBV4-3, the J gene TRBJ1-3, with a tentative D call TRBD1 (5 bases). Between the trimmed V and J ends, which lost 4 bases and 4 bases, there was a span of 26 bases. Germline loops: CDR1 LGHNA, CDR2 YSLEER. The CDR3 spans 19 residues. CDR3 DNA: TGCGCCAGCAGCCGCTCTTGGGGCAGGACAACTACTATCGGAAACACCATATATTTT. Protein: CASSRSWGRTTTIGNTIYF.

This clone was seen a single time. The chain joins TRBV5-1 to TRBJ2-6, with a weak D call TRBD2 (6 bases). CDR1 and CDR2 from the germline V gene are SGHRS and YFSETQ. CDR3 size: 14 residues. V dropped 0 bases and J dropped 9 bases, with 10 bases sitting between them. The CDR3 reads CASSLDAGLNVLTF. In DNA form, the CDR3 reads TGCGCCAGCAGCTTGGACGCGGGACTCAACGTCCTGACTTTC.

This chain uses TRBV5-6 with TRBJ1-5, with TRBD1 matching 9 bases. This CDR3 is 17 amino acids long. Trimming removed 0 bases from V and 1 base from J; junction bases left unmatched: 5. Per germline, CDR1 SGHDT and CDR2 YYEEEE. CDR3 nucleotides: TGTGCCAGCAGCTTGGCCAGCACAGGGGGCAGCAATCAGCCCCAGCATTTT. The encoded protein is CASSLASTGGSNQPQHF.

DNA for the CDR3: TGTGCCAGCAGTACCACCGGGACTAGCGCGCACAATGAGCAGTTCTTC. Translation gives CASSTTGTSAHNEQFF. V and J are TRBV28 and TRBJ2-1; 10 nucleotides agree with TRBD2. V was clipped by 5 bases and J by 5 bases; unmatched bases: 9. This CDR3 spans 16 amino acids. Per germline, CDR1 MDHEN and CDR2 SYDVKM. Together with reference TRBV28 and TRBJ2-1, the CDR3 gives the full variable domain: DVKVTQSSRYLVKRTGEKVFLECVQDMDHENMFWYRQDPGLGLRLIYFSYDVKMKEKGDIPEGYSVSREKKERFSLILESASTNQTSMYLCASSTTGTSAHNEQFFGPGTRLTVL.

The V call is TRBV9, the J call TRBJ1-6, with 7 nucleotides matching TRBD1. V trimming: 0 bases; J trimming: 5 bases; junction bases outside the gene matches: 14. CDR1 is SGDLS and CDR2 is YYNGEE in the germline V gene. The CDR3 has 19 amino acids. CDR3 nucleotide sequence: TGTGCCAGCAGCGTAGATGGGAAACAGGGGTGGGTGGATAATTCACCCCTCCACTTT. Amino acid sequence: CASSVDGKQGWVDNSPLHF. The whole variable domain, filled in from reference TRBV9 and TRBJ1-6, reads DSGVTQTPKHLITATGQRVTLRCSPRSGDLSVYWYQQSLDQGLQFLIQYYNGEERAKGNILERFSAQQFPDLHSELNLSSLELGDSALYFCASSVDGKQGWVDNSPLHFGNGTRLTVT.

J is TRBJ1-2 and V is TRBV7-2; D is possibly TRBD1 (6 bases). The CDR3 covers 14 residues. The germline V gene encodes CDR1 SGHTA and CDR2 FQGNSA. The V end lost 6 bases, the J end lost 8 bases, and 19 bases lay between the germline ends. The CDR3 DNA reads TGTGCCAGCAGTCACCCCGGCCCGGGACACGGCTACACCTTC. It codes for CASSHPGPGHGYTF.

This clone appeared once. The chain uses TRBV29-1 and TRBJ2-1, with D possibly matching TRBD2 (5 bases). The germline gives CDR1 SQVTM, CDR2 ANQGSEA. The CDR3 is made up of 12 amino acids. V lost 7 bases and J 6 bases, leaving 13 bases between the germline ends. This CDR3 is CSALPSTNEQFF. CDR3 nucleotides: TGCAGCGCCTTGCCTAGCACCAATGAGCAGTTCTTC.

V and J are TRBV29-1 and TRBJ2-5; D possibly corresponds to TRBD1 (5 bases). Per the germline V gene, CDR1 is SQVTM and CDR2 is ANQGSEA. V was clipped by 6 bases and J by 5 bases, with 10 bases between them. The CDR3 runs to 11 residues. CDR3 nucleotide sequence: TGCAGCGTGCAATACAGGGAGACCCAGTACTTC. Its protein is CSVQYRETQYF.

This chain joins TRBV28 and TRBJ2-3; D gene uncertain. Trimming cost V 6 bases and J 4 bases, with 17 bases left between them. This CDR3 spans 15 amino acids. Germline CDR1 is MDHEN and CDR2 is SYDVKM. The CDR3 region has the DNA TGTGCCAGCAGAGAGACATCCACTGGTCCAGATACGCAGTATTTT. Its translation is CASRETSTGPDTQYF. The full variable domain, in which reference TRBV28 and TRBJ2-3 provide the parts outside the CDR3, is DVKVTQSSRYLVKRTGEKVFLECVQDMDHENMFWYRQDPGLGLRLIYFSYDVKMKEKGDIPEGYSVSREKKERFSLILESASTNQTSMYLCASRETSTGPDTQYFGPGTRLTVL.

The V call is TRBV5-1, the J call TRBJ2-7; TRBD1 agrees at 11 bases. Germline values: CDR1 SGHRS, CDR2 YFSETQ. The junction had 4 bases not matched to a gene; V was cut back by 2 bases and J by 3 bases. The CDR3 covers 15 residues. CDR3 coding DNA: TGCGCCAGCAGCTTAGGGGGACAGGGGGACTACGAGCAGTACTTC. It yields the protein CASSLGGQGDYEQYF.

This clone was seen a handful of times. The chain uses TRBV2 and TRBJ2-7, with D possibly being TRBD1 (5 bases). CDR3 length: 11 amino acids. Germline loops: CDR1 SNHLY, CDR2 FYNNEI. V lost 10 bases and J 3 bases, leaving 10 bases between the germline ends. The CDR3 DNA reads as TGTGCCACCTTCAGGGTCTACGAGCAGTACTTC. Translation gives CATFRVYEQYF. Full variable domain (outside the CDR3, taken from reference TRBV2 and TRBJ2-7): EPEVTQTPSHQVTQMGQEVILRCVPISNHLYFYWYRQILGQKVEFLVSFYNNEISEKSEIFDDQFSVERPDGSNFTLKIRSTKLEDSAMYFCATFRVYEQYFGPGTRLTVT.

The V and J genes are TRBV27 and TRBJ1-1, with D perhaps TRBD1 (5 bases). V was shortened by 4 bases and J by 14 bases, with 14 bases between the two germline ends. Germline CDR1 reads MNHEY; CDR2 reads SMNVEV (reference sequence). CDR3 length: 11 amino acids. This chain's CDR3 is CASSWGTSSFF. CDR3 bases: TGTGCCAGCAGTTGGGGGACTTCAAGCTTCTTT.

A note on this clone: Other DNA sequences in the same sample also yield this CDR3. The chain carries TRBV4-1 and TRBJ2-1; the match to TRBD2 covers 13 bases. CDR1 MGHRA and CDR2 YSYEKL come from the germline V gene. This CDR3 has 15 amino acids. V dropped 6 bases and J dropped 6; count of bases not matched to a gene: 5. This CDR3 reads CASRPGLAGSNEQFF. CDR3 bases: TGCGCCAGCAGACCGGGACTAGCGGGGAGCAATGAGCAGTTCTTC.

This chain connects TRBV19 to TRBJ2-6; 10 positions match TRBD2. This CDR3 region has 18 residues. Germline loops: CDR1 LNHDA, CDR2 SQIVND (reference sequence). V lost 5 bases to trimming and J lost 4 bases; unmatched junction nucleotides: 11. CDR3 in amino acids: CASSWSGLAGAGANVLTF. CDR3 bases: TGTGCCAGTAGTTGGTCGGGTCTAGCGGGAGCCGGGGCCAACGTCCTGACTTTC.

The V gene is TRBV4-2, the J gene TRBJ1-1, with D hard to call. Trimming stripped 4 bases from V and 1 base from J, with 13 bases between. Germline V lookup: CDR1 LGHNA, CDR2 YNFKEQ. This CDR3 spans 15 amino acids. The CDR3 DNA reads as TGTGCCAGCAGCCCCCAGTCGGGAGCGAACACTGAAGCTTTCTTT. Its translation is CASSPQSGANTEAFF.

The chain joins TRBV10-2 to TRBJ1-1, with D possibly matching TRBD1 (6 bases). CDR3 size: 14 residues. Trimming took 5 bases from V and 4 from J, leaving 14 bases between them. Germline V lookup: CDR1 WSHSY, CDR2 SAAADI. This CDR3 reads CASSIAGAGTEAFF. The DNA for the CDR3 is TGCGCCAGCAGTATCGCAGGGGCCGGCACTGAAGCTTTCTTT.

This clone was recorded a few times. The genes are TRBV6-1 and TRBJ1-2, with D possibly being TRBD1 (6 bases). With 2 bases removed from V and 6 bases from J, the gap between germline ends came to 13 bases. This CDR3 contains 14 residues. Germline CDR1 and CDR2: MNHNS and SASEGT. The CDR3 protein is CASSELQGLHGYTF. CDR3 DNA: TGTGCCAGCAGTGAATTGCAGGGGCTCCATGGCTACACCTTC.

CDR3 nucleotide sequence: TGCGCCAGCAGCCAGCCCCCGGACACTGAAGCTTTCTTT. Its protein is CASSQPPDTEAFF. This chain connects TRBV4-3 to TRBJ1-1, with D unresolved. The CDR3 covers 13 residues. Germline CDR1 and CDR2: LGHNA and YSLEER. Trimming stripped 3 bases from V and 3 bases from J, with 8 bases between.

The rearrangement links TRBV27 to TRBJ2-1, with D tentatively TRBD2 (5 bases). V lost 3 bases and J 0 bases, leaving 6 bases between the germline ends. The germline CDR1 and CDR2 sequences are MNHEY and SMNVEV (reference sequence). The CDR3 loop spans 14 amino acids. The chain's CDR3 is CASSFRDSYNEQFF. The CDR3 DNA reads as TGTGCCAGCAGTTTCCGGGACTCCTACAATGAGCAGTTCTTC.